These 29 T cell receptor beta chains were sequenced from one sample in a study of post-analysis software for immune sequencing data. No antigen has been identified for these receptors. Prepared libraries of TCR beta cDNA carried unique molecular identifiers. Via MiXCR, TCRdb re-called the PCR reads, giving one row per CDR3 protein. The data show some 690,000 distinct CDR3 sequences, 59% seen once. Whole-study findings and limits: Patients had higher frequencies than controls of roughly five TRBV segments, including TRBV5-6, TRBV5-1 and TRBV20-1.

The specimen was blood. The source of these receptors is a girl aged 2 to 10 with multiple sclerosis.

This chain connects TRBV4-1 to TRBJ2-7; possibly TRBD1 or TRBD2 for D (5 bases each). V lost 3 bases and J 1 base, leaving 16 bases between the germline ends. The CDR3 covers 16 residues. CDR1 is MGHRA and CDR2 is YSYEKL in the germline V gene. CDR3 in DNA: TGCGCCAGCAGCCAGGGGGTGAGCGTAGAGTCCTACGAGCAGTACTTC. It yields the protein CASSQGVSVESYEQYF.

This rearrangement joins TRBV6-1 to TRBJ2-3; TRBD2 aligns across 10 bases. Unmatched junction bases numbered 8, after V lost 3 bases and J lost 11 bases. CDR3 length: 14 residues. CDR1 is MNHNS and CDR2 is SASEGT in the germline V gene. The CDR3 here is CASSEALAGVEQYF. CDR3 coding DNA: TGTGCCAGCAGTGAGGCGCTAGCGGGAGTGGAGCAGTATTTT.

This clonotype was observed once. J is TRBJ1-6 and V is TRBV7-2; 10 nucleotides align to TRBD1. The CDR3 contains 18 residues. The germline CDR1 and CDR2 sequences are SGHTA and FQGNSA. Losses at the gene ends were 2 bases for V and 7 bases for J; bases not matched to a gene: 11. The DNA for the CDR3 is TGTGCCAGCAGCTTATTGAGGGGGGACAGGGGCTTCAATTCACCCCTCCACTTT. Protein sequence: CASSLLRGDRGFNSPLHF. The whole variable domain, remainder taken from reference TRBV7-2 and TRBJ1-6, is GAGVSQSPSNKVTEKGKDVELRCDPISGHTALYWYRQSLGQGLEFLIYFQGNSAPDKSGLPSDRFSAERTGGSVSTLTIQRTQQEDSAVYLCASSLLRGDRGFNSPLHFGNGTRLTVT.

The chain recombines TRBV12-3 or TRBV12-4 with TRBJ1-2; tentatively, D is TRBD1 (6 bases). CDR3 length: 13 amino acids. The V and J ends lost 5 bases and 6 bases respectively, with 13 bases between them. The CDR3 region has the DNA TGTGCCAGCAGTCGGGGGGCGCTCAATGGCTACACCTTC. Translated, it gives CASSRGALNGYTF.

The V and J genes are TRBV20-1 and TRBJ2-7; D is ambiguous. Trimming removed 4 bases at V and 7 bases at J, with 17 bases between. The CDR3 contains 13 residues. Germline V CDR1 and CDR2: DFQATT, SNEGSKA (reference sequence). CDR3 coding DNA: TGCAGTGCTATTCCTGGGCCGTACAATGAGCAGTACTTC. Translated, it gives CSAIPGPYNEQYF.

V gene TRBV12-3 or TRBV12-4 combines with J gene TRBJ2-7; D tentatively fits TRBD1 or TRBD2 (7 bases each). Trimming removed 1 base from V and 0 bases from J, with 13 bases in between. This CDR3 has 16 amino acids. The chain's CDR3 is CASSLEQGGSSYEQYF. CDR3 sequence (DNA): TGTGCCAGCAGTTTAGAGCAGGGGGGGAGCTCCTACGAGCAGTACTTC.

The chain combines TRBV20-1 with TRBJ1-2; D gene ambiguous. The CDR3 consists of 15 residues. Trimming left V 0 bases short and J 2 bases short, with 13 bases between. Germline-derived CDR1 and CDR2 are DFQATT and SNEGSKA (reference sequence). The CDR3 is CSARDPEAPNYGYTF. The CDR3 DNA follows: TGCAGTGCTAGAGATCCCGAGGCTCCCAACTATGGCTACACCTTC.

This clonotype was counted between two and nine times. The chain combines TRBV7-2 with TRBJ2-5; TRBD2 agrees at 11 bases. V was clipped by 1 base and J by 5 bases; unmatched bases: 9. CDR1 SGHTA and CDR2 FQGNSA come from the germline V gene. The CDR3 runs to 17 residues. DNA of the CDR3: TGTGCCAGCAGCTTAGTGTCTAGCGGGGGGCTAGGGGAGACCCAGTACTTC. Amino acids: CASSLVSSGGLGETQYF.

The V call is TRBV20-1, the J call TRBJ2-3, with TRBD2 as a possible D gene (6 bases). V gave up 6 bases and J gave up 1 base, with 14 bases separating them. From germline, CDR1 is DFQATT and CDR2 SNEGSKA (reference sequence). CDR3 length: 14 amino acids. The CDR3, as DNA: TGCAGTGCCCGAGCGCGGGAACGCACAGATACGCAGTATTTT. Protein sequence: CSARARERTDTQYF.

The V call is TRBV27, the J call TRBJ2-1; 9 bases map to TRBD2. The V and J ends lost 6 bases and 7 bases, in that order; junction bases with no gene match: 7. Germline assignment: CDR1 MNHEY and CDR2 SMNVEV (reference sequence). This CDR3 is 14 amino acids long. As DNA, the CDR3 is TGTGCCAGCAGAGGGGCGGGAGGGCAGAATGAGCAGTTCTTC. This encodes CASRGAGGQNEQFF.

The V call is TRBV12-3 or TRBV12-4, the J call TRBJ2-5; D possibly corresponds to TRBD2 (7 bases). This CDR3 spans 12 amino acids. The germline V and J ends were trimmed by 5 bases and 7 bases, with 11 bases remaining between them. In DNA form, the CDR3 reads TGTGCCAGCAGTCCGGGGGGCGCGACCCAGTACTTC. Its protein is CASSPGGATQYF.

The rearrangement links TRBV12-5 to TRBJ2-7; TRBD1 matches 9 bases. The J call is doubtful: the DNA matches TRBJ2-5 better. The CDR3 runs 15 residues. In germline, CDR1 is LGHNT, CDR2 FRNRAP. The CDR3: CASGTGTGWYETQYF. The CDR3 DNA is TGTGCTAGTGGAACCGGGACAGGGTGGTACGAGACCCAGTACTTC.

This clonotype has a single count. The J gene is TRBJ2-7, the V gene TRBV4-2, with D possibly being TRBD2 (5 bases). The end of the DNA aligns better with TRBJ2-5, so the J call may be wrong. Looked up from germline, CDR1 is LGHNA and CDR2 is YNFKEQ. This CDR3 is 14 amino acids long. The CDR3 is CASSHRLPPETQYF. CDR3 DNA: TGTGCCAGCAGCCATCGACTACCGCCCGAGACCCAGTACTTC.

This clonotype was seen a handful of times. This chain links TRBV29-1 with TRBJ2-3, with no clear D. Germline loops: CDR1 SQVTM, CDR2 ANQGSEA. The CDR3 length is 13 residues. The V end was cut by 6 bases, the J end by 0 bases, with 10 bases between. The chain's CDR3 is CSVMGASTDTQYF. Here the CDR3 DNA reads TGCAGCGTAATGGGCGCAAGCACAGATACGCAGTATTTT.

The rearrangement joins TRBV7-2 to TRBJ1-2; D is unresolved. Trimming cost V 3 bases and J 1 base, with 6 bases left between them. The CDR3 loop spans 13 amino acids. Germline V gene sequence: CDR1 SGHTA, CDR2 FQGNSA. CDR3: CASSLVFNYGYTF. The CDR3 region has the DNA TGTGCCAGCAGCTTGGTATTTAACTATGGCTACACCTTC.

The genes are TRBV12-3 or TRBV12-4 and TRBJ2-3; TRBD2 aligns across 11 bases. The CDR3 extends over 15 amino acids. Germline trimming cut 6 bases from V and 5 bases from J; bases unmatched to any gene: 7. As DNA, the CDR3 is TGTGCCAGCAGCACACTAGCGGGGGTCCAAGATACGCAGTATTTT. The encoded protein is CASSTLAGVQDTQYF.

This clonotype was counted between two and nine times. The chain has TRBV7-2 and TRBJ1-3, with D unresolved. V lost 0 bases, J lost 0 bases, and 6 bases lay in between. In germline, CDR1 is SGHTA, CDR2 FQGNSA. This CDR3 comprises 15 residues. CDR3 region: CASSLARLSGNTIYF. The CDR3 nucleotides are TGTGCCAGCAGCTTAGCCAGGCTCTCTGGAAACACCATATATTTT.

This clonotype has only a few counts. The chain links TRBV20-1 to TRBJ2-1; D gene uncertain. V lost 4 bases and J lost 3, with 10 bases in between. The CDR3 totals 13 residues. CDR1 DFQATT and CDR2 SNEGSKA come from the germline V gene (reference sequence). For the CDR3, the DNA is TGCAGTGCTAAAGTCCGCATCTACAATGAGCAGTTCTTC. Translation gives CSAKVRIYNEQFF.

V gene TRBV28 combines with J gene TRBJ2-5; 9 nucleotides agree with TRBD2. Trimming at V came to 6 bases and at J to 3 bases, leaving 11 bases not matched to a gene. Germline CDR1 is MDHEN and CDR2 is SYDVKM. The CDR3 has 16 amino acids. The DNA of the CDR3 is TGTGCCAGCAGGCGAAAATTAGCTAGCGGGGAAGAGACCCAGTACTTC. Its protein product is CASRRKLASGEETQYF.

The J gene is TRBJ1-5, the V gene TRBV20-1; TRBD1 is a possible D gene (6 bases). The V gene lost 3 bases and the J gene lost 0 bases, with 9 bases spanning the gap. CDR1 and CDR2 from the germline V gene are DFQATT and SNEGSKA (reference sequence). This CDR3 contains 14 residues. CDR3 bases: TGCAGTGCTAGCCAGGGGATTAGCAATCAGCCCCAGCATTTT. This sequence encodes CSASQGISNQPQHF.

The chain joins TRBV11-3 to TRBJ2-1; TRBD1 matches 7 bases. Germline V gene sequence: CDR1 SGHNT, CDR2 YENEEA. The CDR3 is made up of 18 amino acids. Losses at the gene ends were 7 bases for V and 9 bases for J; bases not matched to a gene: 24. The CDR3 loop is CASTSGAGGRQWVREQFF. The DNA of the CDR3 is TGTGCCAGCACCTCAGGGGCAGGGGGACGACAGTGGGTTCGTGAGCAGTTCTTC.

The J gene is TRBJ2-7, the V gene TRBV20-1; 14 bases align to TRBD2. Germline V gives CDR1 DFQATT, CDR2 SNEGSKA (reference sequence). The V segment lost 6 bases and the J segment 1 base; nucleotides outside the gene matches: 2. The CDR3 has 14 amino acids. The CDR3 here is CSAGTSGSSYEQYF. CDR3 nucleotides: TGCAGTGCCGGGACTAGCGGGAGTTCCTACGAGCAGTACTTC.

The rearrangement links TRBV28 to TRBJ2-1; weak D call: TRBD2 (5 bases). The CDR3 spans 13 residues. With 6 bases removed from V and 10 bases from J, the gap between germline ends came to 16 bases. Germline V CDR1 and CDR2: MDHEN, SYDVKM. The chain's CDR3 is CASSLLGPGEQFF. CDR3 DNA: TGTGCCAGCAGCCTACTAGGGCCGGGGGAGCAGTTCTTC.

CDR3 in amino acids: CSARPPDSLRQPQHF. CDR3 nucleotide sequence: TGCAGTGCTAGACCCCCTGACAGTTTGAGGCAGCCCCAGCATTTT. V and J are TRBV20-1 and TRBJ1-5; a weak D match, TRBD1 (5 bases). The germline CDR1 and CDR2 sequences are DFQATT and SNEGSKA (reference sequence). This CDR3 region has 15 residues. V dropped 2 bases and J dropped 7 bases, with 18 bases sitting between them.

The V and J genes are TRBV20-1 and TRBJ2-3, with TRBD2 matching 12 bases. The CDR3 covers 15 residues. Germline-derived CDR1 and CDR2 are DFQATT and SNEGSKA (reference sequence). The trim removed 5 bases at V and 1 base at J, leaving 4 bases unmatched. CDR3 sequence: CSAPRLAGGTDTQYF. In nucleotides, the CDR3 is TGCAGTGCTCCCCGACTAGCGGGGGGCACAGATACGCAGTATTTT.

The rearrangement links TRBV5-1 to TRBJ2-1; 7 bases align to TRBD1. The germline CDR1 and CDR2 sequences are SGHRS and YFSETQ. There are 15 residues in the CDR3. The trim removed 3 bases at V and 2 bases at J, leaving 5 bases unmatched. CDR3 bases: TGCGCCAGCAGCTCAGGGACAGCCCCCTACAATGAGCAGTTCTTC. The encoded protein is CASSSGTAPYNEQFF.

V and J are TRBV12-3 or TRBV12-4 and TRBJ1-6; D unclear. V lost 5 bases to trimming and J lost 5 bases, with 13 bases between them. This CDR3 is 15 amino acids long. The chain's CDR3 is CASSTSGLHNSPLHF. The CDR3, as DNA: TGTGCCAGCAGTACCTCGGGCCTCCATAATTCACCCCTCCACTTT.

This clonotype was detected a few times. The rearrangement links TRBV10-3 to TRBJ1-1; no firm D call. Germline CDR1 reads ENHRY; CDR2 reads SYGVKD. CDR3 length: 12 residues. Trimming took 7 bases from V and 3 from J, leaving 9 bases between them. The CDR3 sequence is CAITTGDTEAFF. CDR3 coding DNA: TGTGCCATCACGACCGGGGACACTGAAGCTTTCTTT.

The chain carries TRBV7-6 and TRBJ2-1, with a tentative D call TRBD2 (5 bases). This CDR3 has 16 residues. Germline CDR1 and CDR2: SGHVS and FNYEAQ. The V and J ends lost 1 base and 4 bases respectively, with 14 bases between them. The CDR3 DNA reads as TGTGCCAGCAGCTTAGAGCGGTTCGGAACGTACAATGAGCAGTTCTTC. Amino acid sequence: CASSLERFGTYNEQFF.